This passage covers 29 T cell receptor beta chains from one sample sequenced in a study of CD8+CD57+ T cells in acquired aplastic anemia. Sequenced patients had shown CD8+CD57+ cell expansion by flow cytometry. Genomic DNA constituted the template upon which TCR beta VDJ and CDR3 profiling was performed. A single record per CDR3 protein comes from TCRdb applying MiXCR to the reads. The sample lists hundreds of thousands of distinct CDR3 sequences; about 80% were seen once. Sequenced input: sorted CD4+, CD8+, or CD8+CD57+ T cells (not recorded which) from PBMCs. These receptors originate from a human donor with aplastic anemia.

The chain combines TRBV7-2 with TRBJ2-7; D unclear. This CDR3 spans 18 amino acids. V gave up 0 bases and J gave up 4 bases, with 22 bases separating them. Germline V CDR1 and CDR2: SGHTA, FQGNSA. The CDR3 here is CASSLAPGADTHYYEQYV. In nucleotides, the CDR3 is TGTGCCAGCAGCTTAGCGCCAGGCGCCGATACGCATTATTACGAGCAGTACGTC.

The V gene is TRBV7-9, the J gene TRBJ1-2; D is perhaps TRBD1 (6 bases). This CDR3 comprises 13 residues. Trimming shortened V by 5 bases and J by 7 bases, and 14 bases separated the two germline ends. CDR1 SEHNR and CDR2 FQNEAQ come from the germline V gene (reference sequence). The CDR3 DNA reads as TGTGCCAGCAGCCAAGAAAGCAGGGGTGGCTACACCTTC. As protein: CASSQESRGGYTF.

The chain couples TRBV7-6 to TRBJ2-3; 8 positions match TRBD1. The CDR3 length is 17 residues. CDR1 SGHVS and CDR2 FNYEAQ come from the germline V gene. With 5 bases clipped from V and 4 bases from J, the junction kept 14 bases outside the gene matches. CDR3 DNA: TGTGCCAGCAGCGCACAACACCAGGGGGCGAAAGCAGATACGCAGTATTTT. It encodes CASSAQHQGAKADTQYF. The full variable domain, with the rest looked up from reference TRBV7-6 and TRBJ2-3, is GAGVSQSPRYKVTKRGQDVALRCDPISGHVSLYWYRQALGQGPEFLTYFNYEAQQDKSGLPNDRFSAERPEGSISTLTIQRTEQRDSAMYRCASSAQHQGAKADTQYFGPGTRLTVL.

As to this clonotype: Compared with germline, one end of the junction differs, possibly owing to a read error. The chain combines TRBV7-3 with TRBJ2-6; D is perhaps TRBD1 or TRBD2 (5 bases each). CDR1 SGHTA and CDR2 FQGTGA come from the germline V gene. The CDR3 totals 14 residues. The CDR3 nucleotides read TGTGCCAGCAGTTCCGCGGGTGGGGCCAACGTCCAGACTTTC. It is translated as CASSSAGGANVQTF.

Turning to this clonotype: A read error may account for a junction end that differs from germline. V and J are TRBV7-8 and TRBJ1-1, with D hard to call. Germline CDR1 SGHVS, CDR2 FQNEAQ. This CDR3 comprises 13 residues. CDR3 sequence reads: CASSLTGGSDTQF. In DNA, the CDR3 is TGTGCCAGCAGCTTAACTGGAGGGAGCGATACGCAGTTT.

CDR3 region: CASSLRGTPGTQYYF. In DNA form, the CDR3 reads TGTGCCAGCAGCTTAAGGGGAACTCCCGGTACGCAGTATTACTTC. The chain links TRBV7-2 to TRBJ2-5, with D possibly TRBD1 on 5 matching bases. The CDR3 runs 15 residues. Germline assignment: CDR1 SGHTA and CDR2 FQGNSA. V lost 2 bases to trimming and J lost 14 bases, with 24 bases between them. Combining the CDR3 with reference TRBV7-2 and TRBJ2-5 gives the whole variable domain GAGVSQSPSNKVTEKGKDVELRCDPISGHTALYWYRQSLGQGLEFLIYFQGNSAPDKSGLPSDRFSAERTGGSVSTLTIQRTQQEDSAVYLCASSLRGTPGTQYYFGPGTRLLVL.

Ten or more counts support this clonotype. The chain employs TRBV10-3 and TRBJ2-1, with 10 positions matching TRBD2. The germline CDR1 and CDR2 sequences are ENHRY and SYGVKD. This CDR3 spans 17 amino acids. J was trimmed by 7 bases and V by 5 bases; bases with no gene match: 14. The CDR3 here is CAISWTSGLQQRNEQFF. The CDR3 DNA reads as TGTGCCATCAGTTGGACTAGCGGCCTCCAACAGCGGAATGAGCAGTTCTTC.

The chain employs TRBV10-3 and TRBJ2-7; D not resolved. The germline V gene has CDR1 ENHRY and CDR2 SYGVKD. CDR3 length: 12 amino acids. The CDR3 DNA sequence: TGTGCGGTTCGAGGCGGTTCCTACGAGCAGTACTTC. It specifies CAVRGGSYEQYF.

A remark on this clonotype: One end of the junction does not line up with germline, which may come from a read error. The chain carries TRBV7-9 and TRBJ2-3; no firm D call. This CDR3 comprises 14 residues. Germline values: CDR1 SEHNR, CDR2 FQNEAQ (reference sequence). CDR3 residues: CASSLERGPERHEF. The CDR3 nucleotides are TGTGCCAGCAGCTTAGAGAGAGGCCCGGAGAGGCATGAGTTT.

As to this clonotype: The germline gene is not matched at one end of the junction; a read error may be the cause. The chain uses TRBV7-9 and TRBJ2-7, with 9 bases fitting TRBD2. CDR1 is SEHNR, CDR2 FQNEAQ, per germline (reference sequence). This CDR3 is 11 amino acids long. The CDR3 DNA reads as TGTGCCAGCAGCTTTGAAAGAAGCGGGGGGTTC. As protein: CASSFERSGGF.

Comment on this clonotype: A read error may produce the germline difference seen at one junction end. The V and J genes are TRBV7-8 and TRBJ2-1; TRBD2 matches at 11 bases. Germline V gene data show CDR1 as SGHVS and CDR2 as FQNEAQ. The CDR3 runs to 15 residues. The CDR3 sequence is CASSVLAGGSTEPFF. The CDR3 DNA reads TGTGCCAGCAGCGTTCTAGCGGGGGGTTCAACTGAGCCGTTCTTC.

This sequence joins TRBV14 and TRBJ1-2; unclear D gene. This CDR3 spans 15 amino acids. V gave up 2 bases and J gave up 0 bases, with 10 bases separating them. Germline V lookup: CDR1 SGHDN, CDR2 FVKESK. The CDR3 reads CASSQTGKTNYGYTF. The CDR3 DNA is TGTGCCAGCAGCCAAACGGGAAAAACTAACTATGGCTACACCTTC. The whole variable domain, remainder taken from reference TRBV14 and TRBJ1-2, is EAGVTQFPSHSVIEKGQTVTLRCDPISGHDNLYWYRRVMGKEIKFLLHFVKESKQDESGMPNNRFLAERTGGTYSTLKVQPAELEDSGVYFCASSQTGKTNYGYTFGSGTRLTVV.

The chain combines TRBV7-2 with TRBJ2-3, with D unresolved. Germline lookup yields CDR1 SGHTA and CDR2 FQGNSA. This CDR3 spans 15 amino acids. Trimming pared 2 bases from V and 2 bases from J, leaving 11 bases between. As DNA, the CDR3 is TGTGCCAGCAGCTTACGGCATCGCCCCACAGATACGCAGTATTTT. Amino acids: CASSLRHRPTDTQYF.

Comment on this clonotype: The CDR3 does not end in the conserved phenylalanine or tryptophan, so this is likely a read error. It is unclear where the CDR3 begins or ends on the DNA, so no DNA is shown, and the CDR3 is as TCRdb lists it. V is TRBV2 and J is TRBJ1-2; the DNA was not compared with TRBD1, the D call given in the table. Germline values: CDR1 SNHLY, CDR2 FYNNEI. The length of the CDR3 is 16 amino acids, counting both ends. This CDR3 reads CASGDGGTDTLYFDTV.

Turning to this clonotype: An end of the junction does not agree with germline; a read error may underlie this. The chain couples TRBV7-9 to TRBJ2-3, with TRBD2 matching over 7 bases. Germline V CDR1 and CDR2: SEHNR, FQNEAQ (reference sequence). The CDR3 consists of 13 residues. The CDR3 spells CASSPGGDYAHTF. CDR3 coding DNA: TGTGCCAGCAGCCCTGGGGGGGACTATGCCCACACCTTC.

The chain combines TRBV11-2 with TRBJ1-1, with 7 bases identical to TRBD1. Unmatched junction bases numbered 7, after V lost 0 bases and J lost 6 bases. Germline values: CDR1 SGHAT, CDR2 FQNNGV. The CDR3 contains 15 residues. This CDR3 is CASSLDRTGNPEAFF. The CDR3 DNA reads TGTGCCAGCAGCTTAGATCGGACAGGTAACCCTGAAGCTTTCTTT.

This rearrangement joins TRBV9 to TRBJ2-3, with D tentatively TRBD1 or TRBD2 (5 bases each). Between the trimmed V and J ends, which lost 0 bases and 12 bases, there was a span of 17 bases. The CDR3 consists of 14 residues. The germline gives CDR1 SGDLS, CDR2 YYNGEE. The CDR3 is CASSVGGRRTDQYF. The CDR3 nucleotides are TGTGCCAGCAGCGTAGGGGGACGTCGCACAGATCAGTATTTT.

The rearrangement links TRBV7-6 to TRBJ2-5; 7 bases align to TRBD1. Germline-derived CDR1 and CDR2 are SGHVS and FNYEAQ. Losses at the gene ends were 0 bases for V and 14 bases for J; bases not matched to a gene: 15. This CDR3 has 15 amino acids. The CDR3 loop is CASSLAPDGTAISYF. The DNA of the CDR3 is TGTGCCAGCAGCTTAGCTCCAGACGGGACAGCGATTTCCTACTTC.

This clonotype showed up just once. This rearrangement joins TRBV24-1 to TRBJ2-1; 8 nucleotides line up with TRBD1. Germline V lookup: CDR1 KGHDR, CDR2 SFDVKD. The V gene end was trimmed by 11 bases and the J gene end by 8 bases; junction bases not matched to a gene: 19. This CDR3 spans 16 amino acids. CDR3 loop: CASSVKRTGGSDEQFF. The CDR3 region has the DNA TGTGCCAGCAGCGTCAAAAGAACAGGGGGGAGCGATGAGCAGTTCTTC.

The CDR3 DNA reads as TGTGCCAGCACCCTAGCGGGAGGTCCCGCTACGGCCTATTTT. Protein product: CASTLAGGPATAYF. The chain links TRBV7-2 to TRBJ2-3; TRBD2 aligns across 11 bases. Germline V lookup: CDR1 SGHTA, CDR2 FQGNSA. The V gene end was trimmed by 7 bases and the J gene end by 15 bases; junction bases not matched to a gene: 15. The CDR3 totals 14 residues.

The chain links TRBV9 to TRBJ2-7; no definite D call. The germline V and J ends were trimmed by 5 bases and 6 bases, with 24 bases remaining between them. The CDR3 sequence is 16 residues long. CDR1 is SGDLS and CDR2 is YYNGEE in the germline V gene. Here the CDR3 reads CASRIRAETNLAEQYV. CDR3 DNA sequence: TGTGCCAGCAGGATACGGGCAGAGACGAACCTGGCCGAGCAGTACGTC.

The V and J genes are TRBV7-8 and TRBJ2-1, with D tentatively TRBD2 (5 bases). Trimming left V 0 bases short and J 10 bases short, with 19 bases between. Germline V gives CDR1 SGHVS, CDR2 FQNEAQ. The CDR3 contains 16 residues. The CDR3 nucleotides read TGTGCCAGCAGCTTAGCCAGAGGGAATCTGGGTCAAGAGCAGTTCTTC. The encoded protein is CASSLARGNLGQEQFF.

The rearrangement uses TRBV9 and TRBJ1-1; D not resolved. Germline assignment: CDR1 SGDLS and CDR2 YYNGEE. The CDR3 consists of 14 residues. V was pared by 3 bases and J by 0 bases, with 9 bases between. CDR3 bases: TGTGCCAGCAGCGAAAGTTCAGTGAACACTGAAGCTTTCTTT. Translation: CASSESSVNTEAFF.

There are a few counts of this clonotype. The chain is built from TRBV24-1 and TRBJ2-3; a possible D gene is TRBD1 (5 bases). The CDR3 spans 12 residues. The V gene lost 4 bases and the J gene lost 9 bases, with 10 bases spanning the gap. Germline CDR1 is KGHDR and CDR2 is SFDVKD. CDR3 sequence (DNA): TGTGCCACCAGTGAGAGGTGGGGCACGCAGTATTTT. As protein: CATSERWGTQYF.

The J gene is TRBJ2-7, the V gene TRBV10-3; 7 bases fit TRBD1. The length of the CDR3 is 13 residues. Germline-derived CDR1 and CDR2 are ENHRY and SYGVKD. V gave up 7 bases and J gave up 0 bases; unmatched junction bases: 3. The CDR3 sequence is CAINGQDSYEQYF. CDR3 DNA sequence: TGTGCCATCAACGGACAGGACTCCTACGAGCAGTACTTC.

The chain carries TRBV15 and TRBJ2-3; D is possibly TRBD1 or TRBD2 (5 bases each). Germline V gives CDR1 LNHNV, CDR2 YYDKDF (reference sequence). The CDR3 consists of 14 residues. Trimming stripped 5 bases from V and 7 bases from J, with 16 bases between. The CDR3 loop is CATSGRGVPYTQYF. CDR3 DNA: TGTGCCACCAGCGGCCGGGGCGTTCCCTATACGCAGTATTTT.

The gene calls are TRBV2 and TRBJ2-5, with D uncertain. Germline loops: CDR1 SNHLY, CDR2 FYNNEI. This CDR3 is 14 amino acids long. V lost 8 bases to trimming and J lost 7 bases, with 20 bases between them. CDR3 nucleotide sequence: TGTGCCAGCGGCAGAGGCAGCGCGGAAGCGACCCAGTACTTC. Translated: CASGRGSAEATQYF.

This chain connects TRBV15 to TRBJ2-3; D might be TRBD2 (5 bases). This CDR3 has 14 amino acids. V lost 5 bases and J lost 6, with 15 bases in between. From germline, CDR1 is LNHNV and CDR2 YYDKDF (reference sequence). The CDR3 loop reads CATSGAGVPDTQYF. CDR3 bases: TGTGCCACCAGCGGCGCGGGCGTTCCCGATACGCAGTATTTT.

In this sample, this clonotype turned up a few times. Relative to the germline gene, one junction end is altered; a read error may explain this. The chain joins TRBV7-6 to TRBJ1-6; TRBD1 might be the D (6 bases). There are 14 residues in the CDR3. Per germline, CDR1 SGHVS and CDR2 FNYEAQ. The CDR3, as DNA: TGTGCCAGCAGCTTAGCCCACGGGACAAAAGACCCCCAGTTT. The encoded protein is CASSLAHGTKDPQF.